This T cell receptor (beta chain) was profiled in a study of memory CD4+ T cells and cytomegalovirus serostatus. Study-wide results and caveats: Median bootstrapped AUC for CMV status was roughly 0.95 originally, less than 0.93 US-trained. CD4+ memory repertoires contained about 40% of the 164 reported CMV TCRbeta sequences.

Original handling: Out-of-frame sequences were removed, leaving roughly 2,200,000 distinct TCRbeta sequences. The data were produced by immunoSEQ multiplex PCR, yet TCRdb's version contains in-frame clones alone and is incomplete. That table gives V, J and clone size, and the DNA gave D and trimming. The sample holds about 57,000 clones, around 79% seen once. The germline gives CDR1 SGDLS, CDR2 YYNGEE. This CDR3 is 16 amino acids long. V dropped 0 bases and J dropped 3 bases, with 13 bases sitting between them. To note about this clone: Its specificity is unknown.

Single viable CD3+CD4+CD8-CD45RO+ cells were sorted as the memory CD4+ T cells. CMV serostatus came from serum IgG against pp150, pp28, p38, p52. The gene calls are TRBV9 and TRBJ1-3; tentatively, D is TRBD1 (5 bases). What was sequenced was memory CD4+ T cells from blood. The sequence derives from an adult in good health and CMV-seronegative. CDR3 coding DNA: TGTGCCAGCAGCGTAGACGTTTGGGGGGTTGGAAACACCATATATTTT. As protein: CASSVDVWGVGNTIYF.